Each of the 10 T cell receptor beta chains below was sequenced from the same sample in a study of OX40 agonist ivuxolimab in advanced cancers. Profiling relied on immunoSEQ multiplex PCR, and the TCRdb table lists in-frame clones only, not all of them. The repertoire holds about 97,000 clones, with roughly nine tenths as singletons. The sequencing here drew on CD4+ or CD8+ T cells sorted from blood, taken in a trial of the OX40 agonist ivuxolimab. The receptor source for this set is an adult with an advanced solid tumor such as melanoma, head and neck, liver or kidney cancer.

DNA of the CDR3: TGTGCCAGCAGCTTCCGGGCTAGCGGGGGAGTTACCGGGGAGCTGTTTTTT. This translates into CASSFRASGGVTGELFF. The J gene is TRBJ2-2, the V gene TRBV7-9, with 10 bases identical to TRBD2. Germline lookup yields CDR1 SEHNR and CDR2 FQNEAQ (reference sequence). V dropped 3 bases and J dropped 5; count of bases not matched to a gene: 9. The length of the CDR3 is 17 residues.

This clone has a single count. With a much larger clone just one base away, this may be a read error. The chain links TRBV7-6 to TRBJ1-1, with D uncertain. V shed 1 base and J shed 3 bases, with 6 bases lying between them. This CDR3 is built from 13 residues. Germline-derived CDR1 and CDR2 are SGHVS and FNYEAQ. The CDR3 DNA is TGTGCCAGCAGCTTAGGCGGGGACACTGAAGCTTTCTTT. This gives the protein CASSLGGDTEAFF.

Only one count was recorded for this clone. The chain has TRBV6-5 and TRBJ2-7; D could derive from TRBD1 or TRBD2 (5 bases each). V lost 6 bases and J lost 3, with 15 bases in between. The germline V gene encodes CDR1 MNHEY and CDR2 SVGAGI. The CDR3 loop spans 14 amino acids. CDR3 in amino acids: CASSDGAGIYEQYF. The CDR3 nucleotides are TGTGCCAGCAGCGACGGGGCAGGGATCTACGAGCAGTACTTC.

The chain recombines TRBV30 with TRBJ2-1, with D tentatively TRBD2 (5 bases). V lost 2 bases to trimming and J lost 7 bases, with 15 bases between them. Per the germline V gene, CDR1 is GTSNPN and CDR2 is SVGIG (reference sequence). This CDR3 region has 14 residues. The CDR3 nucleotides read TGTGCCTGGAGTACTAGAGTCGCGGTTAATGAGCAGTTCTTC. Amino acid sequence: CAWSTRVAVNEQFF.

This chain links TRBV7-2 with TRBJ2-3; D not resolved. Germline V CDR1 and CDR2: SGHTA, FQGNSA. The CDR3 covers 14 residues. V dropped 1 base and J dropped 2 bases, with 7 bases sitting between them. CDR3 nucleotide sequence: TGTGCCAGCAGCTTAGGGGCTGACACAGATACGCAGTATTTT. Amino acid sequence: CASSLGADTDTQYF.

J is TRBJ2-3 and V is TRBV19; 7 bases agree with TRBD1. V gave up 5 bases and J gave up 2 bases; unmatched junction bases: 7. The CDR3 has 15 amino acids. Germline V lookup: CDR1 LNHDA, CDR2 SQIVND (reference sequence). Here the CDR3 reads CASSPSGQDTDTQYF. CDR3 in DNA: TGTGCCAGTAGTCCCTCAGGACAGGACACAGATACGCAGTATTTT.

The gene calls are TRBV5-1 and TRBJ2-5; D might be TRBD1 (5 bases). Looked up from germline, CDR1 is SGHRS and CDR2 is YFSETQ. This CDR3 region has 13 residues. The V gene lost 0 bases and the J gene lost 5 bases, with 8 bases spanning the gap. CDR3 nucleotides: TGCGCCAGCAGCTTGGGTCCAGGGGAGACCCAGTACTTC. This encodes CASSLGPGETQYF.

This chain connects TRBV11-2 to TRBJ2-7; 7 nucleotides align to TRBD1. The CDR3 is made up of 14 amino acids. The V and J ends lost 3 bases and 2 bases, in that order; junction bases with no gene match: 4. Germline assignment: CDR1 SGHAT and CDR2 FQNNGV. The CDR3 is CASSFRQGPYEQYF. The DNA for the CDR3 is TGTGCCAGCAGCTTCAGACAGGGTCCCTACGAGCAGTACTTC.

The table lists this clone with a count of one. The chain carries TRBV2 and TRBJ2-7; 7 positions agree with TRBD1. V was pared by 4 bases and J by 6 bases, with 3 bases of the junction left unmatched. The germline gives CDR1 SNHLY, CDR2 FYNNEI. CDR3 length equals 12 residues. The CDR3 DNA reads TGTGCCAGCAGTGGGGACAGCCTCGAGCAGTACTTC. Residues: CASSGDSLEQYF.

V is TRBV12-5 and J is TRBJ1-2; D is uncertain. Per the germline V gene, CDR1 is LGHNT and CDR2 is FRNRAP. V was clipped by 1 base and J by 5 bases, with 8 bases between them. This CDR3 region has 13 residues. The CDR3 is CASGLEEAYGYTF. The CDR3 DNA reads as TGTGCTAGTGGTTTGGAAGAGGCGTATGGCTACACCTTC.